This T cell receptor beta chain was recovered during a study of T cell responses to AZD1222 COVID-19 vaccine. This clone turned up a few times. Its antigen is as yet unknown. Profiling relied on immunoSEQ multiplex PCR, and the TCRdb table lists in-frame clones only, not all of them. The sample gives approximately 67,000 clones, about 83% of which show up once; about 6.3% is in the top ten. CDR1 and CDR2 from the germline V gene are SGHDT and YYEEEE. CDR3 length: 14 residues. Between the trimmed V and J ends, which lost 1 base and 3 bases, there was a span of 10 bases. Overall study results and limits: Receipt of two AZD1222 doses was followed by a rise in Spike-specific TCR breadth and depth. Repertoire sampling happened only post peak T cell response. Spike-wide coverage was observed for vaccine-associated CD4 TCRs, with dominant responses at 160-218 and 743-854. The sample set comprised mostly white British donors with more females, and clonal diversity was possibly underestimated.

Material: peripheral blood, obtained 28 days after the second AZD1222 dose. The sequence came from an adult who received the AZD1222 COVID-19 vaccine. The rearrangement links TRBV5-6 to TRBJ1-2; D call uncertain. CDR3 sequence: CASSLIVVHYGYTF. The CDR3 DNA sequence: TGTGCCAGCAGCTTGATAGTGGTCCACTATGGCTACACCTTC.